This T cell receptor beta chain was observed in a study of cytomegalovirus exposure and HLA in healthy donors. Regarding the study as a whole: The classifier reportedly diagnosed cytomegalovirus status with high specificity and sensitivity. A highly shared variant cluster was judged a likely technical artifact.

Notes on this clone: Its antigen remains unidentified.

The germline V gene has CDR1 SQVTM and CDR2 ANQGSEA. J gave up 1 base and V 7 bases, and 6 bases lay outside the gene matches. The CDR3 length is 14 residues. Researchers ran the PCR with 60 Vbeta and 13 Jbeta primers. Assay: immunoSEQ multiplex PCR; the TCRdb copy retains only in-frame clones and omits some. Its listing shows roughly 120,000 clones. The TCR was taken from a man aged 25 to 40 in good health and CMV-seronegative. The chain links TRBV29-1 to TRBJ2-3, with 9 bases matching TRBD1. The specimen sequenced was PBMCs. The CDR3 reads CSATRTGGTDTQYF. The CDR3 DNA follows: TGCAGCGCCACGAGGACAGGGGGCACAGATACGCAGTATTTT.